One sample yielded the 17 T cell receptor beta chains listed below, sequenced in a study of cytomegalovirus exposure and HLA in healthy donors. Sequencing was performed with immunoSEQ multiplex PCR; in TCRdb, only in-frame clones are kept and a portion is missing. The sample has 250,000 to 300,000 clones; nearly 90% are singletons. The source material was PBMCs. These receptors all stem from a woman between 18 and 30 years old in good health and CMV-seronegative.

This sequence joins TRBV11-2 and TRBJ1-5; D unclear. Germline V CDR1 and CDR2: SGHAT, FQNNGV. V lost 0 bases and J 9 bases, leaving 12 bases between the germline ends. The CDR3 length is 14 residues. The CDR3: CASSLEPGGSPQHF. The CDR3 DNA reads TGTGCCAGCAGCTTAGAGCCAGGAGGGTCGCCCCAGCATTTT.

As for this clone: Germline and junction disagree at one end, which may indicate a read error. The chain joins TRBV29-1 to TRBJ1-2, with D hard to call. The CDR3 has 15 amino acids. Per the germline V gene, CDR1 is SQVTM and CDR2 is ANQGSEA. The CDR3, as DNA: TGCAGCGTGCCCTACACGGGTCGTTCTAACTATGACTACACCTTC. Translation: CSVPYTGRSNYDYTF.

J is TRBJ2-5 and V is TRBV28, with TRBD2 matching 7 bases. The V and J ends lost 6 bases and 4 bases, in that order; junction bases with no gene match: 5. The CDR3 has 13 amino acids. Germline V gene lookup returns CDR1 MDHEN and CDR2 SYDVKM. DNA for the CDR3: TGTGCCAGCAGATTTACGGGGGGAGAGACCCAGTACTTC. This translates into CASRFTGGETQYF.

This clone was counted a single time. The chain couples TRBV16 to TRBJ2-3; 8 bases fit TRBD1. The length of the CDR3 is 14 residues. V dropped 8 bases and J dropped 2; count of bases not matched to a gene: 6. Germline loops: CDR1 KGHSY, CDR2 FQNENV. The chain's CDR3 is CASGQGSYTDTQYF. As DNA, the CDR3 is TGTGCCAGCGGACAGGGATCGTACACAGATACGCAGTATTTT. Filled out from reference TRBV16 and TRBJ2-3, the complete variable domain reads GEEVAQTPKHLVRGEGQKAKLYCAPIKGHSYVFWYQQVLKNEFKFLISFQNENVFDETGMPKERFSAKCLPNSPCSLEIQATKLEDSAVYFCASGQGSYTDTQYFGPGTRLTVL.

The chain has TRBV5-1 and TRBJ2-7, with 7 nucleotides matching TRBD1. CDR3 length: 13 amino acids. V trimming: 2 bases; J trimming: 4 bases; junction bases outside the gene matches: 3. Germline-derived CDR1 and CDR2 are SGHRS and YFSETQ. The CDR3 nucleotides are TGCGCCAGCAGCTTTGACAGGGTTTACGAGCAGTACTTC. Protein sequence: CASSFDRVYEQYF.

This rearrangement joins TRBV12-5 to TRBJ2-1; TRBD2 agrees at 7 bases. The length of the CDR3 is 18 residues. The V gene's germline CDR1 is LGHNT and CDR2 FRNRAP. J was trimmed by 5 bases and V by 1 base; bases with no gene match: 14. CDR3 in DNA: TGTGCTAGTGGTTTGGCCAAAAACCTCGTAGCGGGCCACAATGAGCAGTTCTTC. Residues: CASGLAKNLVAGHNEQFF.

J is TRBJ2-7 and V is TRBV7-2; the match to TRBD1 covers 7 bases. This CDR3 contains 15 residues. In germline, CDR1 is SGHTA, CDR2 FQGNSA. The junction had 9 bases not matched to a gene; V was cut back by 3 bases and J by 4 bases. The CDR3 region is CASSLSSGTAYEQYF. In nucleotides, the CDR3 is TGTGCCAGCAGCTTGTCTTCCGGGACAGCATACGAGCAGTACTTC.

The chain uses TRBV21-1 and TRBJ2-7; the D call TRBD2 from the table was never checked on the DNA. TRBV21-1 is marked as a pseudogene. The CDR3 extends over 16 amino acids. In DNA form, the CDR3 reads TGTGCCAGCAGCAAAGCGATACGGGGGGGGATCTACGAGCAGTACTTC. Translating gives CASSKAIRGGIYEQYF.

The chain couples TRBV4-1 to TRBJ2-3; D perhaps matches TRBD1 (5 bases). CDR3 length: 17 amino acids. Trimming took off 4 bases at V and 0 bases at J, with 17 bases between the two ends. Looked up from germline, CDR1 is MGHRA and CDR2 is YSYEKL. CDR3 nucleotide sequence: TGCGCCAGCAGCCCTGCTCGAATCAGGGTGAGCACAGATACGCAGTATTTT. It specifies CASSPARIRVSTDTQYF.

The gene calls are TRBV6-1 and TRBJ1-2; D is possibly TRBD1 (6 bases). Germline V gene data show CDR1 as MNHNS and CDR2 as SASEGT. V was clipped by 7 bases and J by 6 bases, with 21 bases between them. The CDR3 consists of 15 residues. This CDR3 is CASTVDPGDWDGYTF. CDR3 coding DNA: TGTGCCAGCACTGTTGACCCAGGGGATTGGGATGGCTACACCTTC.

This rearrangement joins TRBV12-1 to TRBJ2-7; whether TRBD1, the table's D call, matches the DNA was not checked. TRBV12-1 corresponds to a pseudogene. This CDR3 region has 20 residues. The CDR3 DNA is TGTGCCAGCAGCCACCGCCCGGGACAGGGCGGGGTTCGGACTCTGGACGAGCAGTACGTC. Its protein is CASSHRPGQGGVRTLDEQYV.

The chain joins TRBV4-1 to TRBJ1-1; 8 nucleotides agree with TRBD1. V shed 6 bases and J 1 base; nucleotides not matched to a gene: 4. The CDR3 spans 14 residues. Per germline, CDR1 MGHRA and CDR2 YSYEKL. CDR3 residues: CASRGTGKNTEAFF. CDR3 DNA: TGCGCCAGCAGGGGGACAGGTAAGAACACTGAAGCTTTCTTT.

The CDR3 is CASSFQGQGFNEQFF. CDR3 nucleotide sequence: TGCGCCAGCAGCTTTCAGGGACAGGGGTTCAATGAGCAGTTCTTC. The chain carries TRBV5-1 and TRBJ2-1, with 10 bases aligning to TRBD1. Germline loops: CDR1 SGHRS, CDR2 YFSETQ. The J segment lost 6 bases and the V segment lost 2 bases, leaving 5 bases of the junction unmatched. The CDR3 is 15 amino acids.

The J gene is TRBJ1-2, the V gene TRBV4-1; D is possibly TRBD1 (6 bases). V was clipped by 0 bases and J by 3 bases, with 11 bases between them. The CDR3 runs to 15 residues. Germline assignment: CDR1 MGHRA and CDR2 YSYEKL. CDR3 DNA: TGCGCCAGCAGCCAAGAGATGACAGGTTACTATGGCTACACCTTC. As protein: CASSQEMTGYYGYTF.

The table lists this clone with a few counts. V gene TRBV7-9 combines with J gene TRBJ2-7; possibly TRBD1 for D (5 bases). Germline assignment: CDR1 SEHNR and CDR2 FQNEAQ (reference sequence). V was trimmed by 1 base and J by 3 bases, leaving 13 bases between them. The CDR3 covers 15 residues. The CDR3 is CASSLDLSTVYEQYF. The CDR3 DNA is TGTGCCAGCAGCTTAGATCTGTCGACAGTCTACGAGCAGTACTTC.

The rearrangement links TRBV4-3 to TRBJ2-2; D remains unclear. CDR3 length: 20 residues. The V gene's germline CDR1 is LGHNA and CDR2 YSLEER. V was cut by 1 base and J by 0 bases, with 21 bases left in between. The CDR3 protein is CASSQVLLSQYVPNTGELFF. The CDR3, as DNA: TGCGCCAGCAGCCAAGTCCTTCTGTCACAGTATGTTCCGAACACCGGGGAGCTGTTTTTT.

V and J are TRBV28 and TRBJ1-1, with D uncertain. The V gene's germline CDR1 is MDHEN and CDR2 SYDVKM. This CDR3 contains 15 residues. The germline V and J ends were trimmed by 3 bases and 6 bases, with 17 bases remaining between them. The CDR3 nucleotides read TGTGCCAGCAGTTTGGAGGCCGGTGAACATTCTGAAGCTTTCTTT. This translates into CASSLEAGEHSEAFF. The entire variable domain, with the rest obtained from reference TRBV28 and TRBJ1-1, is as follows: DVKVTQSSRYLVKRTGEKVFLECVQDMDHENMFWYRQDPGLGLRLIYFSYDVKMKEKGDIPEGYSVSREKKERFSLILESASTNQTSMYLCASSLEAGEHSEAFFGQGTRLTVV.